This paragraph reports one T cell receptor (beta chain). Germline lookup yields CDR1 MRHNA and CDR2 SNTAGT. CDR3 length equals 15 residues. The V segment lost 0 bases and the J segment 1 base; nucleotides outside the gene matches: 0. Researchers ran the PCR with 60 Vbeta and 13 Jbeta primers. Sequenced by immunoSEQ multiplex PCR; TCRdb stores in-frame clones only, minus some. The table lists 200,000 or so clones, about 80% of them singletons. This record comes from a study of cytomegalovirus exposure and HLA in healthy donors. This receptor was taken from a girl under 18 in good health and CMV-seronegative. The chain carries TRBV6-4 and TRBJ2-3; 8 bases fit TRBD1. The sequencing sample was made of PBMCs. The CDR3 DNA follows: TGTGCCAGCAGTGACTCGGGACAGGGCACAGATACGCAGTATTTT. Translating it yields CASSDSGQGTDTQYF.